This T cell receptor (beta chain) derives from a study of T-cell reconstitution after alpha-beta-depleted transplantation in children. TCRbeta library construction was performed incorporating unique molecular identifiers. TCRdb re-derived calls from the PCR reads in MiXCR, one entry per CDR3 protein. The sample lists approximately 650,000 distinct CDR3 sequences, roughly 14% occurring once. Per the germline V gene, CDR1 is DFQATT and CDR2 is SNEGSKA (reference sequence). The V and J ends lost 1 base and 3 bases, in that order; junction bases with no gene match: 11. The length of the CDR3 is 17 residues.

This chain uses TRBV20-1 with TRBJ2-5; 10 nucleotides match TRBD1. The sample was PBMCs, taken before TCRalphabeta/CD19-depleted stem cell transplant. This TCR derives from a girl under 10 years old with congenital amegakaryocytic thrombocytopenia, due to receive a stem cell transplant. CDR3 coding DNA: TGCAGTGCTAGAGGACAGGGGGCCTCCAGACTAAAAGAGACCCAGTACTTC. Translated: CSARGQGASRLKETQYF.